This section outlines one T cell receptor beta chain sequence together with its context. Its antigen is undetermined. MiXCR was run by TCRdb on the 5' RACE reads, yielding one entry per CDR3 protein. The sample includes 1.5 million to 2 million distinct CDR3 sequences, more than 30% of them seen just once. Healthy Caucasians supplied all donations. The record originates from a study of identical twins. Overall study results and limits: For monozygotic twins, models underestimated out-of-frame TCR alpha sharing.

This clonotype was obtained from a newborn girl in good health. The specimen was cord blood.

CDR3 nucleotides: TGTGCCAGCAGGACGTGGCCGGGGACCTACGAGCAGTACTTC. Translation gives CASRTWPGTYEQYF. The rearrangement links TRBV7-2 to TRBJ2-7; a possible D gene is TRBD2 (5 bases). Trimming took 6 bases from V and 2 from J, leaving 14 bases between them. Germline assignment: CDR1 SGHTA and CDR2 FQGNSA. The CDR3 consists of 14 residues.